The present T cell receptor beta chain was sequenced within a study of blood T cells in healthy people across ages. Combining a sample-barcoded 5' primer with a J-beta primer mix, a second PCR ran for roughly 6 to 12 cycles. Each CDR3 protein is one row after TCRdb ran MiXCR on the 5' RACE reads. The table includes over 1,200,000 distinct CDR3 sequences, around 55% detected once. Individuals who donated were healthy Caucasians from Russia aged roughly 6 to 90. Researchers collected 9 to 10 milliliters of peripheral blood from every single donor. They isolated at least 6 million PBMCs from each sample. With 0 bases removed from V and 4 bases from J, the gap between germline ends came to 12 bases. Germline CDR1 is MGHRA and CDR2 is YSYEKL. The CDR3 totals 15 residues. Concerning this clonotype: What it binds is not known.

Whole-study results and caveats: TCR beta diversity tracked closely with naive T cell percentage.

The sequenced sample consisted of blood. The chain recombines TRBV4-1 with TRBJ1-2, with a possible D match to TRBD1 (5 bases). The sequence was obtained from a man younger than 30 in good health. CDR3 residues: CASSQDRQKIYGYTF. The CDR3 nucleotides are TGCGCCAGCAGCCAAGACAGACAGAAAATCTATGGCTACACCTTC.